The entry below gives a single TCR beta chain sequence along with its context. Its antigen is undetermined. This record comes from a study of a mutant IDH1 vaccine in newly diagnosed glioma. Study-level information: Males made up 62.5% and females roughly 38% of treated patients, whose mean age was around 41 years. It was radiotherapy, temozolomide, or both that patients received previously, with most receiving both. Study outcomes and limitations: It was approximately 93% of patients that developed vaccine-induced immune responses.

Repertoires were generated with immunoSEQ multiplex PCR, while TCRdb's copy carries only in-frame clones and drops some. This table has around 54,000 clones, over 70% appearing once. The CDR3 extends over 11 amino acids. Per germline, CDR1 LNHNV and CDR2 YYDKDF (reference sequence). J gave up 8 bases and V 6 bases, and 2 bases lay outside the gene matches. Time point specified: week 23, last vaccination. Vaccinated patients received 300 ug of mutant IDH1 20-mer peptide per dose, with topical imiquimod. This specimen was PBMCs, taken from a glioma patient whose treatment included an IDH1 peptide vaccine. This receptor was obtained from a man aged 40-49 years with glioma. The V gene is TRBV15, the J gene TRBJ2-3, with 7 bases identical to TRBD2. The CDR3 bases are TGTGCCACCAGGGGGGGGGTTACGCAGTATTTT. This codes for CATRGGVTQYF.